This T cell receptor (beta chain) was profiled in a study of cytomegalovirus exposure and HLA in healthy donors. General study points: Some highly shared sequence variants likely arose as a pipeline artifact. A few chains tied to CMV proved CMV antigen-specific in vitro. For cytomegalovirus status, the classifier reportedly gave diagnoses with high specificity and sensitivity.

Germline CDR1 MNHEY, CDR2 SVGAGI. V lost 5 bases to trimming and J lost 8 bases; unmatched junction nucleotides: 8. This CDR3 contains 14 residues. With regard to this clone: Its antigen is currently unknown.

PCR involved 60 Vbeta and 13 Jbeta primers. TCRdb's copy holds only in-frame clones and misses some; the assay was immunoSEQ multiplex PCR. The sample holds 150,000 to 200,000 clones, 75% to 85% seen once. Healthy bone marrow donors formed the donor group. The sequence was collected from a woman in her fifties or sixties in good health and CMV-seropositive. The chain has TRBV6-5 and TRBJ1-4; TRBD1 agrees at 7 bases. Sequenced input: PBMCs. For the CDR3, the DNA is TGTGCCAGCAGTACGGGACAGCCTGGAGAAAAACTGTTTTTT. It translates to CASSTGQPGEKLFF.